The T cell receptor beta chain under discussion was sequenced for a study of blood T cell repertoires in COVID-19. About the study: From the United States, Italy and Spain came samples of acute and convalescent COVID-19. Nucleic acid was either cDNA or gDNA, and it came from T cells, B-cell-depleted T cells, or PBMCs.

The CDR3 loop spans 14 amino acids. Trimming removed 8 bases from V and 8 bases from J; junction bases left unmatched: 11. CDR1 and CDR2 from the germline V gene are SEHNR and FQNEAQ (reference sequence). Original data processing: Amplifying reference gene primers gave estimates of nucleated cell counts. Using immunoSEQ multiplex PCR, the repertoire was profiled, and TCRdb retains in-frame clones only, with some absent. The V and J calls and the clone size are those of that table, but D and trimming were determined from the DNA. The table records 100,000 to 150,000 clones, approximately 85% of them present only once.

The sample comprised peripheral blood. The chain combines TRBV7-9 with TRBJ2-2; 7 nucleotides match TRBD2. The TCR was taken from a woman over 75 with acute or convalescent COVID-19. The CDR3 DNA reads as TGTGCCAGCCACCCCGGGAGGTGGCGTGGGGAGCTGTTTTTT. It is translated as CASHPGRWRGELFF.